One sample yielded the 11 T cell receptor beta chains listed below, sequenced in a study of blood T cell repertoires in COVID-19. The table came from immunoSEQ multiplex PCR; TCRdb's copy has only in-frame clones and leaves some out. The sample gives 310,000 or so clones, 75% to 90% of which show up once; 2% to 2.5% is in the top ten. The sequenced sample was peripheral blood. These receptors were taken from a woman aged 45-65 years who had recovered from COVID-19.

This clone was found a few times. This rearrangement joins TRBV6-4 to TRBJ2-7; 11 bases map to TRBD2. This CDR3 has 22 residues. Trimming at V came to 2 bases and at J to 4 bases, leaving 25 bases not matched to a gene. Germline assignment: CDR1 MRHNA and CDR2 SNTAGT. CDR3 in amino acids: CASSDPTLTDTSGSLGRYEQYF. DNA for the CDR3: TGTGCCAGCAGTGACCCGACATTAACCGATACTAGCGGGAGTCTCGGACGTTACGAGCAGTACTTC.

J is TRBJ1-2 and V is TRBV5-6; D unclear. V lost 5 bases to trimming and J lost 4 bases, with 18 bases between them. The CDR3 totals 15 residues. The germline V gene has CDR1 SGHDT and CDR2 YYEEEE. CDR3 sequence: CASSLWRLSIYGYTF. The CDR3 region has the DNA TGTGCCAGCAGTCTCTGGAGACTGTCGATCTATGGCTACACCTTC.

Here the CDR3 DNA reads TGTGCCAGCAGTTCCCCCCGACCTAGGACTGAAGCTTTCTTT. It is translated as CASSSPRPRTEAFF. J is TRBJ1-1 and V is TRBV27; D unclear. The ends were cut back, 4 bases at V and 5 bases at J, with 14 bases in the middle. The CDR3 has 14 amino acids. Looked up from germline, CDR1 is MNHEY and CDR2 is SMNVEV (reference sequence).

The genes are TRBV19 and TRBJ2-7, with D possibly being TRBD1 (5 bases). CDR3 length: 14 residues. CDR1 LNHDA and CDR2 SQIVND come from the germline V gene (reference sequence). V lost 3 bases, J lost 3 bases, and 12 bases lay in between. The CDR3 spells CASSILAGNYEQYF. As DNA, the CDR3 is TGTGCCAGTAGTATCTTGGCAGGGAACTACGAGCAGTACTTC. The full variable domain, in which reference TRBV19 and TRBJ2-7 provide the parts outside the CDR3, is DGGITQSPKYLFRKEGQNVTLSCEQNLNHDAMYWYRQDPGQGLRLIYYSQIVNDFQKGDIAEGYSVSREKKESFPLTVTSAQKNPTAFYLCASSILAGNYEQYFGPGTRLTVT.

V is TRBV28 and J is TRBJ1-2, with TRBD1 identical over 8 bases. The CDR3 consists of 14 residues. Germline CDR1 and CDR2: MDHEN and SYDVKM. J lost 7 bases, V lost 3 bases, and 7 bases had no gene match. CDR3 DNA sequence: TGTGCCAGCAGTTTGAGGACAGGGAGGATTGGCTACACCTTC. It encodes CASSLRTGRIGYTF.

The V call is TRBV6-6, the J call TRBJ1-4; 9 bases agree with TRBD1. This CDR3 region has 14 residues. V shed 2 bases and J 7 bases; nucleotides not matched to a gene: 2. CDR1 and CDR2 (germline): MNHNY, SVGAGI (reference sequence). The CDR3 region has the DNA TGTGCCAGCAGTTACAACAGGGGGCGTGAAAAACTGTTTTTT. Translated: CASSYNRGREKLFF.

Of note for this clone: At one end the junction does not follow the germline gene, possibly because of a read error. The chain employs TRBV12-3 or TRBV12-4 and TRBJ2-7; 7 bases align to TRBD1. The CDR3 sequence is 12 residues long. The DNA of the CDR3 is TGTGCCAGCGGTAGACTGGGGACAGCCCTAGTCTTC. Its translation: CASGRLGTALVF.

This clone was picked up one time. The chain couples TRBV29-1 to TRBJ2-1; 8 nucleotides match TRBD2. CDR1 is SQVTM and CDR2 is ANQGSEA in the germline V gene. The CDR3 runs to 15 residues. Trimming took 6 bases from V and 0 from J; bases not matched to a gene: 7. The CDR3 bases are TGCAGCGTAACGGGGGGGCACGGCTCCTACAATGAGCAGTTCTTC. Translated, it gives CSVTGGHGSYNEQFF.

The gene calls are TRBV9 and TRBJ2-7; 8 bases match TRBD2. V gave up 0 bases and J gave up 3 bases; unmatched junction bases: 5. Germline CDR1 SGDLS, CDR2 YYNGEE. The CDR3 has 15 residues. CDR3 nucleotides: TGTGCCAGCAGCGTAGGAACTAGCGGATTCTACGAGCAGTACTTC. Its translation is CASSVGTSGFYEQYF.

CDR3 loop: CASSLRTGGTEAFF. The CDR3 bases are TGTGCCAGTAGTCTTCGGACAGGAGGGACTGAAGCTTTCTTT. The chain employs TRBV19 and TRBJ1-1; 7 nucleotides line up with TRBD1. Germline V gene data show CDR1 as LNHDA and CDR2 as SQIVND (reference sequence). This CDR3 comprises 14 residues. Germline trimming cut 5 bases from V and 5 bases from J; bases unmatched to any gene: 8.

The chain is built from TRBV4-3 and TRBJ2-1, with D possibly matching TRBD1 (5 bases). The V end lost 3 bases, the J end lost 4 bases, and 10 bases lay between the germline ends. The CDR3 runs to 14 residues. The germline V gene has CDR1 LGHNA and CDR2 YSLEER. The CDR3 coding sequence is TGCGCCAGCAGCCAGAGAACAGGTTACAATGAGCAGTTCTTC. This encodes CASSQRTGYNEQFF.